These 8 T cell receptor beta chains share one sample of origin, sequenced in a study of regulatory T cells in long-lasting Graves disease. Sequencing libraries for TCR beta were prepared with iRepertoire HTBI primers and Arm-PCR of CDR3 regions. TCRdb processed the multiplex PCR reads anew with MiXCR; each CDR3 protein has one entry. The sample records about 460,000 distinct CDR3 sequences, 20% to 25% being singletons. The sample's time point: persistent/refractory GD, antithyroid drugs over 5 years with positive TRAb. From RNA extracted from PBMCs, the TCR library was made. This specimen consisted of peripheral blood mononuclear cells (PBMCs), obtained when the disease was refractory, from a patient treated with antithyroid drugs. The receptors were gathered from a female donor with Graves disease.

This CDR3 reads CASSHPEGWVGKLFF. In DNA, the CDR3 is TGTGCCAGCAGCCATCCCGAGGGTTGGGTCGGAAAACTGTTTTTT. This chain connects TRBV3-1 to TRBJ1-4; unclear D gene. The CDR3 totals 15 residues. V dropped 3 bases and J dropped 10 bases, with 18 bases sitting between them. CDR1 and CDR2 from the germline V gene are LGHDT and YNNKEL (reference sequence).

This clonotype turned up a few times. The chain carries TRBV20-1 and TRBJ2-7, with no clear D. V was clipped by 5 bases and J by 0 bases, with 8 bases between them. The CDR3 is 12 residues long. CDR1 DFQATT and CDR2 SNEGSKA come from the germline V gene (reference sequence). CDR3 loop: CSAQVSSYEQYF. DNA of the CDR3: TGCAGTGCTCAGGTGAGCTCCTACGAGCAGTACTTC.

The sample holds many counts of this clonotype. The V and J genes are TRBV28 and TRBJ2-7, with 8 bases lining up with TRBD2. Germline V lookup: CDR1 MDHEN, CDR2 SYDVKM. V shed 4 bases, J shed 0 bases, and the junction held 5 bases outside the gene matches. This CDR3 has 15 residues. CDR3 region: CASSYLAGISYEQYF. The DNA for the CDR3 is TGTGCCAGCAGTTACCTAGCGGGTATCTCCTACGAGCAGTACTTC.

Many counts were recorded for this clonotype. V and J are TRBV2 and TRBJ1-4; D is unclear. Trimming pared 5 bases from V and 8 bases from J, leaving 18 bases between. CDR1 and CDR2 from the germline V gene are SNHLY and FYNNEI. The CDR3 is 15 residues long. The chain's CDR3 is CASSPEEALTEKLFF. CDR3 nucleotides: TGTGCCAGCAGTCCAGAAGAAGCGCTTACCGAAAAACTGTTTTTT.

There are many counts of this clonotype. In nucleotides, the CDR3 is TGTGCCAGCAGTCGGACCCGGCTAGTATATTCAACTAATGAAAAACTGTTTTTT. As protein: CASSRTRLVYSTNEKLFF. The rearrangement uses TRBV12-3 or TRBV12-4 and TRBJ1-4, with D unclear. The CDR3 loop spans 18 amino acids. V lost 5 bases and J 0 bases, leaving 19 bases between the germline ends.

This clonotype occurred once. Given a much more abundant clone one base away, this may be a read error. The genes are TRBV10-3 and TRBJ2-7; D unresolved. The V and J ends lost 0 bases and 1 base respectively, with 10 bases between them. CDR3 length equals 15 residues. Germline CDR1 and CDR2: ENHRY and SYGVKD. Written as DNA, the CDR3 is TGTGCCATCAGTGAGTCAGTAGCTGGGTCCTACGAGCAGTACTTC. Translated: CAISESVAGSYEQYF.

The chain couples TRBV19 to TRBJ2-3; D remains unclear. The CDR3 consists of 14 residues. V shed 5 bases and J shed 2 bases, with 11 bases lying between them. Germline V lookup: CDR1 LNHDA, CDR2 SQIVND (reference sequence). DNA for the CDR3: TGTGCCAGTAGTCCCCGTGAGGACACAGATACGCAGTATTTT. Protein sequence: CASSPREDTDTQYF.

The genes are TRBV19 and TRBJ2-2; D possibly uses TRBD1 or TRBD2 (5 bases each). Germline V lookup: CDR1 LNHDA, CDR2 SQIVND (reference sequence). The V and J ends lost 4 bases and 5 bases respectively, with 14 bases between them. The CDR3 runs 15 residues. Here the CDR3 reads CASSRGDRRTGELFF. The CDR3 bases are TGTGCCAGTAGTAGAGGGGATCGAAGGACCGGGGAGCTGTTTTTT.